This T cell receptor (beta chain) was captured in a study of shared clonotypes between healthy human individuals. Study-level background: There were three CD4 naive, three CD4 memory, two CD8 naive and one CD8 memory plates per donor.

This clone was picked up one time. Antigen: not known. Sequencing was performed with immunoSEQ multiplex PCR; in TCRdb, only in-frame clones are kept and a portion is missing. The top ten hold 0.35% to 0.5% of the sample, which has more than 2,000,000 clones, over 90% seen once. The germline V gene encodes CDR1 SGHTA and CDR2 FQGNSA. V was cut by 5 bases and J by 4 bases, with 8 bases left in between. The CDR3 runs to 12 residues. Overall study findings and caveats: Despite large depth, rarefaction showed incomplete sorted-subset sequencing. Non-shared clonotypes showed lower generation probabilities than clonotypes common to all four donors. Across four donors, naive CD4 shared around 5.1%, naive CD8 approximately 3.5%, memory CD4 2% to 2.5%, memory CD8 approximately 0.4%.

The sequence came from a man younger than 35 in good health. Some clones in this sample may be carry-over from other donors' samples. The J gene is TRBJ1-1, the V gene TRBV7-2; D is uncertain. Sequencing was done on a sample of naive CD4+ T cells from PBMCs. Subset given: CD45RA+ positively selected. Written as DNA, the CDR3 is TGTGCCAGCAGCCGAGGTGTCACTGAAGCTTTCTTT. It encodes CASSRGVTEAFF. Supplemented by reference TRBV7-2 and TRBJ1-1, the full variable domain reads GAGVSQSPSNKVTEKGKDVELRCDPISGHTALYWYRQSLGQGLEFLIYFQGNSAPDKSGLPSDRFSAERTGGSVSTLTIQRTQQEDSAVYLCASSRGVTEAFFGQGTRLTVV.